One T cell receptor beta chain is described in this entry. These data belong to a study of blood T cell repertoires in COVID-19. The data were produced by immunoSEQ multiplex PCR, yet TCRdb's version contains in-frame clones alone and is incomplete. The sample lists under 200,000 clones, 70% to 90% seen once, with roughly 9.2% in the top ten. The receptor's source is a woman of 80 years or more with acute or convalescent COVID-19. The source material was peripheral blood.

CDR3 DNA sequence: TGTGCCAGCAGCGAGAATACAGGGGCTGAACATAATGAAAAACTGTTTTTT. It specifies CASSENTGAEHNEKLFF. The V and J genes are TRBV5-8 and TRBJ1-4, with 7 positions matching TRBD1. The CDR3 contains 17 residues. Germline CDR1 reads SGHTS; CDR2 reads YDEGEE. Trimming at V came to 4 bases and at J to 4 bases, leaving 13 bases not matched to a gene.